This T cell receptor (beta chain) was sequenced during a study of blood T cell repertoires in COVID-19. Study-level information: PBMCs, B-cell-depleted T cells, or T cells were the source of the cDNA or gDNA that made up the material.

CDR3 length: 16 amino acids. The V gene's germline CDR1 is KGHSH and CDR2 LQKENI. Authors' analysis steps: Reference gene primers were amplified, and this amplification served to estimate nucleated cell counts. Clones were sequenced by immunoSEQ multiplex PCR, and TCRdb holds only the in-frame ones, with some missing. V, J and clone size are those of that table, while D and trimming were read from the DNA. The sample has about 140,000 clones, less than 85% seen once; the top ten hold 1.5% to 2%. A note on this clone: An end of the junction differs from the germline gene, which may be a read error.

Participants' own reports of clinical history determined their cohort assignment. Up to 2 weeks before entering the study, exposed participants had met a COVID-19 case. The clonotype was recovered from a woman younger than 35 who had been exposed to COVID-19. The sample consisted of PBMCs or T cells enriched from blood (not recorded which). J is TRBJ1-3 and V is TRBV18; D gene unclear. CDR3 DNA: TGTGCCAGCTCACGACGCGACACTGACCCTGGGAACACCATATATTTT. Its translation: CASSRRDTDPGNTIYF.